This T cell receptor (beta chain) was sequenced in a study of T cell clones after liver transplantation. Turning to the study itself: Liver transplant recipients had immunosuppression withdrawal attempted within 2 years. Three of the eight recipients were HCV-positive; the rest had non-autoimmune, non-viral transplant indications. General observations from the study: Compared with third party-reactive sequences, donor-reactive ones declined more, independent of withdrawal success. Rather than being deleted, graft donor-reactive T cells may have moved into the graft.

Using immunoSEQ multiplex PCR, the repertoire was profiled, and TCRdb retains in-frame clones only, with some absent. The table shows tens of thousands of clones, with approximately 84% occurring only once. CDR1 is SGHDT and CDR2 is YYEEEE in the germline V gene. This CDR3 comprises 16 residues. The V and J ends lost 3 bases and 7 bases respectively, with 20 bases between them. Notes on this clone: What it binds is not known.

The sequenced sample was CD8+ T cells from blood, obtained more than 52 months after liver transplant. The chain recombines TRBV5-6 with TRBJ1-5, with D possibly being TRBD1 (5 bases). The TCR originated in a human patient who received a liver transplant. Some T cells may be supplied by the graft donor. The CDR3 region is CASSSYPAGSGQPQHF. DNA for the CDR3: TGTGCCAGCAGCTCCTACCCTGCAGGGAGTGGACAGCCCCAGCATTTT.